This T cell receptor (beta chain) derives from a study of early T cells in non-severe SARS-CoV-2 infection. This clonotype has a count of ten or more. The CDR3 spans 13 residues. V lost 5 bases, J lost 4 bases, and 10 bases lay in between. CDR1 is SGHTA, CDR2 FQGTGA, per germline. A single record per CDR3 protein comes from TCRdb applying MiXCR to the 5' RACE reads. This repertoire shows about 52,000 distinct CDR3 sequences, 9.5% to 12% found once; its top ten account for about 13%. What was sequenced was whole blood. This chain uses TRBV7-3 with TRBJ2-3; perhaps D is TRBD1 or TRBD2 (6 bases each). The source of this sequence is an adult who was a healthcare worker with PCR-confirmed SARS-CoV-2 infection or an uninfected control (not recorded which). CDR3 DNA: TGTGCCAGCAGCACTAGGGGGGCAGATACGCAGTATTTT. Encoded protein: CASSTRGADTQYF.